The rows below give T cell receptor beta chains drawn from one sample of a study of regulatory T cells in long-lasting Graves disease. TCRdb fed the multiplex PCR reads into MiXCR, producing one record per CDR3 protein. The table lists about 470,000 distinct CDR3 sequences, under 15% of them singletons. The sample was also reused in another study, on T cells in Graves' hyperthyroidism and ophthalmopathy.

The source material was peripheral blood mononuclear cells (PBMCs), sampled at new diagnosis, from a patient treated with antithyroid drugs. The receptor source for this set is a woman between 25 and 40 years old with Graves disease. The CDR3 runs from the conserved cysteine through the conserved F or W. D genes are given only for firm matches. Clone size is stated in some rows and not others, as once, few, many or a class when expanded.

-	TRBV5-5	TRBJ2-7	many	CASSLEGDPRIHEQYF	TGTGCCAGCAGCCTGGAGGGGGACCCGAGGATCCACGAGCAGTACTTC
-	TRBV11-3	TRBJ2-5	-	CASSSSGDPLETQYF	TGTGCCAGCAGCTCGTCGGGGGACCCCCTGGAGACCCAGTACTTC
TRBD1	TRBV24-1	TRBJ2-6	many	CATSDDRGHGANVLTF	TGTGCCACCAGTGATGACAGGGGGCATGGGGCCAACGTCCTGACTTTC
-	TRBV28	TRBJ1-3	few	CASKVSSPGNTIYF	TGTGCCAGCAAAGTTTCGTCCCCTGGAAACACCATATATTTT
TRBD2	TRBV6-2/TRBV6-3	TRBJ2-7	many	CASSLAGGWYF	TGTGCCAGCAGTCTAGCGGGAGGCTGGTACTTC
TRBD1	TRBV27	TRBJ2-7	-	CASSLGQGARYYEQYF	TGTGCCAGCAGTTTAGGACAGGGGGCGCGGTACTACGAGCAGTACTTC
-	TRBV6-1	TRBJ2-2	many	CASSRGAVEGTGELFF	TGTGCCAGCAGTCGAGGGGCCGTCGAAGGCACCGGGGAGCTGTTTTTT
TRBD2	TRBV7-2	TRBJ2-3	-	CASSLSGRASTDTQYF	TGTGCCAGCAGCTTAAGCGGGAGGGCCTCCACAGATACGCAGTATTTT
TRBD2	TRBV12-5	TRBJ2-1	many	CASGLGLVDINEQFF	TGTGCTAGTGGGTTGGGACTAGTGGATATCAATGAGCAGTTCTTC
-	TRBV5-1	TRBJ2-4	-	CASSWGRGVLAKNIQYF	TGCGCCAGCAGCTGGGGCAGGGGGGTCCTAGCCAAAAACATTCAGTACTTC
-	TRBV9	TRBJ1-2	-	CASSVARQSDGYTF	TGTGCCAGCAGCGTAGCTCGGCAGTCAGATGGCTACACCTTC
-	TRBV6-1	TRBJ1-5	many	CASSEARTYRVAYQPQHF	TGTGCCAGCAGTGAAGCGAGAACCTACAGGGTAGCGTATCAGCCCCAGCATTTT
-	TRBV5-1	TRBJ2-3	many	CASSLGPGTTRDTQYF	TGCGCCAGCAGCTTGGGGCCAGGGACCACCCGGGATACGCAGTATTTT
TRBD2	TRBV2	TRBJ2-2	many	CASRVDSGIIGELFF	TGTGCCAGCAGGGTCGATAGCGGGATTATCGGGGAGCTGTTTTTT
TRBD2	TRBV4-1	TRBJ2-2	many	CASLGLATGELFF	TGCGCGTCCCTGGGACTAGCGACCGGGGAGCTGTTTTTT
-	TRBV30	TRBJ1-5	few	CAWSVDSKESQHF	TGTGCCTGGAGTGTCGACAGCAAAGAGTCCCAGCATTTT
-	TRBV6-1	TRBJ2-7	few	CASNSRAANTGNYEQYF	TGTGCCAGCAATTCGCGCGCGGCTAATACAGGAAACTACGAGCAGTACTTC
-	TRBV6-2/TRBV6-3	TRBJ1-2	many	CASSEAEFNYGYTF	TGTGCCAGCAGTGAGGCGGAATTCAACTATGGCTACACCTTC
-	TRBV12-3/TRBV12-4	TRBJ2-7	many	CASLDSGSYEQYF	TGTGCCAGCCTGGACTCGGGCTCCTACGAGCAGTACTTC
-	TRBV11-2	TRBJ1-1	many	CASSFGLTGGTEAFF	TGTGCCAGCAGCTTCGGTCTAACCGGGGGCACTGAAGCTTTCTTT
TRBD2	TRBV25-1	TRBJ2-2	-	CASGALAANTGELFF	TGTGCCAGCGGTGCTCTAGCGGCGAACACCGGGGAGCTGTTTTTT
-	TRBV5-1	TRBJ2-7	many	CASSLESRAFYEQYF	TGCGCCAGCAGCTTAGAGAGTAGGGCCTTCTACGAGCAGTACTTC
-	TRBV19	TRBJ1-1	many	CATAGPRAVRAFF	TGTGCCACCGCGGGACCTAGAGCAGTGAGAGCTTTCTTT
TRBD1	TRBV29-1	TRBJ2-7	many	CSVEDPRAGGYEQYF	TGCAGCGTTGAAGATCCTCGGGCAGGGGGCTACGAGCAGTACTTC
-	TRBV7-8	TRBJ2-3	many	CASSPRESTDTQYF	TGTGCCAGCAGCCCTCGGGAGAGCACAGATACGCAGTATTTT
-	TRBV7-6	TRBJ1-4	few	CASSLATFMDGKLFF	TGTGCCAGCAGCTTAGCGACATTTATGGACGGAAAACTGTTTTTT
-	TRBV5-1	TRBJ2-5	many	CASNVGQRRTLQETQYF	TGCGCCAGCAATGTCGGCCAGAGGCGAACCTTACAAGAGACCCAGTACTTC